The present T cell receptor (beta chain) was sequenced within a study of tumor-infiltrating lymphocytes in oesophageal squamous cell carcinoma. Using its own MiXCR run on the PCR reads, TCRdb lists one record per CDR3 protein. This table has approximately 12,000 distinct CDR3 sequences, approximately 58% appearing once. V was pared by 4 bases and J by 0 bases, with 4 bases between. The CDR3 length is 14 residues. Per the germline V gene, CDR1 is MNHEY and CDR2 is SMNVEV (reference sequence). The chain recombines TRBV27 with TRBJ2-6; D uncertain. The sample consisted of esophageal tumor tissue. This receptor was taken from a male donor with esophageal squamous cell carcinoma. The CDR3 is CASSWGSGANVLTF. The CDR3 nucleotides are TGTGCCAGCAGTTGGGGCTCTGGGGCCAACGTCCTGACTTTC.